This T cell receptor beta chain comes out of a study of T-cell memory formation after mild COVID-19. Study-level points and caveats: SARS-CoV-2 specificity of second-wave clones peaking day 37 was unconfirmed. For contracting clones, CD4+ ones sat mainly in CM and EM, CD8+ in EMRA.

This clonotype was seen a few times. Antigen: not known. This CDR3 has 16 amino acids. From germline, CDR1 is SGHRS and CDR2 YFSETQ. Trimming took off 0 bases at V and 6 bases at J, with 18 bases between the two ends. 5'RACE primed at constant segments yielded TCR alpha and TCR beta cDNA libraries bearing sample barcodes and UMIs. TCRdb fed the 5' RACE reads into MiXCR, producing one record per CDR3 protein. This table has roughly 350,000 distinct CDR3 sequences, roughly 15% appearing once. The sample was PBMCs or a T cell subset sorted from them (not recorded which). The TCR sequence derives from a man aged 18-30 years who had mild COVID-19 (a few samples of this study predate the infection). Cell type and time point are not known. The gene calls are TRBV5-1 and TRBJ2-5; D may match TRBD1 or TRBD2 (6 bases each). The CDR3: CASSLVYGGPGKTQYF. CDR3 nucleotides: TGCGCCAGCAGCTTGGTCTATGGGGGGCCGGGAAAGACCCAGTACTTC.